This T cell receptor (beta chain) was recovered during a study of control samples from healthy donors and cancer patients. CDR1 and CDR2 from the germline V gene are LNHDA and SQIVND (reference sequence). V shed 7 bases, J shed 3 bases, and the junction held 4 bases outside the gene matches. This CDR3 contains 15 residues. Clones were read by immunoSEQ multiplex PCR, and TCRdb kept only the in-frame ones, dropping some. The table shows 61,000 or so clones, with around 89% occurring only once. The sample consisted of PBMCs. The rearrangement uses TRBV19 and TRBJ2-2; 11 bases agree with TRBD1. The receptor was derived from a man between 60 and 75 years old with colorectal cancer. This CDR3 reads CASIRDRGYTGELFF. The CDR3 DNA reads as TGTGCCAGTATCAGGGACAGGGGGTACACCGGGGAGCTGTTTTTT.